The 11 T cell receptor beta chains below all came from one sample that was sequenced in a study of STAT3 mutations in large granular lymphocyte leukemia. The study's findings and limits: Every T-cell large granular lymphocyte leukemia patient had at least one immunodominant TCR beta clonotype.

Profiled with immunoSEQ multiplex PCR; TCRdb holds only in-frame clones, not every one. The sample holds 15,000 to 19,000 clones, 92% seen once. No antigen has been identified for these receptors. The sequenced sample consisted of peripheral blood mononuclear cells. The receptors shown here come from a woman in her forties or fifties with T-cell large granular lymphocyte leukemia. Some clones in this sample may be carry-over from other donors' samples.

The rearrangement uses TRBV18 and TRBJ1-2, with a tentative D call TRBD1 (5 bases). The CDR3 sequence is 13 residues long. V shed 8 bases and J shed 6 bases, with 16 bases lying between them. CDR1 and CDR2 from the germline V gene are KGHSH and LQKENI. The CDR3 reads CASGARSDHGYTF. The CDR3 DNA sequence: TGTGCCAGCGGGGCCCGAAGCGATCATGGCTACACCTTC.

This clone appeared a few times. V is TRBV7-2 and J is TRBJ2-7; D call uncertain. This CDR3 has 15 amino acids. Looked up from germline, CDR1 is SGHTA and CDR2 is FQGNSA. Trimming stripped 5 bases from V and 0 bases from J, with 14 bases between. The CDR3 spells CASSPSPGGSYEQYF. The CDR3 DNA reads as TGTGCCAGCAGCCCCTCGCCAGGCGGCTCCTACGAGCAGTACTTC.

The chain has TRBV9 and TRBJ2-2; TRBD1 agrees at 8 bases. V was pared by 4 bases and J by 3 bases, with 8 bases of the junction left unmatched. CDR1 is SGDLS, CDR2 YYNGEE, per germline. The CDR3 loop spans 16 amino acids. In nucleotides, the CDR3 is TGTGCCAGCAGCCCTCTCGGACAGGGCCACACCGGGGAGCTGTTTTTT. Encoded protein: CASSPLGQGHTGELFF. The entire variable domain, with the rest obtained from reference TRBV9 and TRBJ2-2, is as follows: DSGVTQTPKHLITATGQRVTLRCSPRSGDLSVYWYQQSLDQGLQFLIQYYNGEERAKGNILERFSAQQFPDLHSELNLSSLELGDSALYFCASSPLGQGHTGELFFGEGSRLTVL.

This clone was observed a few times. The gene calls are TRBV7-9 and TRBJ1-5; D not certain. The germline V gene has CDR1 SEHNR and CDR2 FQNEAQ (reference sequence). The CDR3 totals 14 residues. V lost 6 bases and J lost 2, with 11 bases in between. CDR3 sequence (DNA): TGTGCCAGCAGTACGAGTGGGGGCAATCAGCCCCAGCATTTT. Translation gives CASSTSGGNQPQHF. The full variable domain, rest sourced from reference TRBV7-9 and TRBJ1-5, is DTGVSQNPRHKITKRGQNVTFRCDPISEHNRLYWYRQTLGQGPEFLTYFQNEAQLEKSRLLSDRFSAERPKGSFSTLEIQRTEQGDSAMYLCASSTSGGNQPQHFGDGTRLSIL.

The chain employs TRBV6-4 and TRBJ2-3, with 9 bases identical to TRBD2. Trimming at V came to 6 bases and at J to 5 bases, leaving 12 bases not matched to a gene. This CDR3 region has 16 residues. Germline CDR1 reads MRHNA; CDR2 reads SNTAGT. The CDR3 loop reads CASSYMAGGPRDTQYF. For the CDR3, the DNA is TGTGCCAGCAGCTATATGGCGGGAGGGCCGAGAGATACGCAGTATTTT.

In this sample, this clone turned up once. J is TRBJ2-1 and V is TRBV5-4; TRBD2 matches at 11 bases. The CDR3 is 17 amino acids. V shed 4 bases and J 1 base; nucleotides not matched to a gene: 7. Germline CDR1 reads SGHNT; CDR2 reads YYREEE (reference sequence). The DNA for the CDR3 is TGTGCCAGCAGCCTACTAGCGGGAGCGCTTTCCTACAATGAGCAGTTCTTC. It translates to CASSLLAGALSYNEQFF.

This sequence joins TRBV27 and TRBJ2-1, with 14 bases that match TRBD2. V dropped 9 bases and J dropped 0; count of bases not matched to a gene: 10. The CDR3 totals 18 residues. CDR1 is MNHEY and CDR2 is SMNVEV in the germline V gene (reference sequence). DNA of the CDR3: TGTGCCAGTTCCTCGGGACTAGCGGGAGCCAGCTCCTACAATGAGCAGTTCTTC. The encoded protein is CASSSGLAGASSYNEQFF.

This clone appeared once. The chain employs TRBV18 and TRBJ1-1; D gene unclear. Trimming pared 4 bases from V and 4 bases from J, leaving 13 bases between. Germline values: CDR1 KGHSH, CDR2 LQKENI. CDR3 length equals 14 residues. CDR3 sequence (DNA): TGTGCCAGCTCACGACTGGAGGGTAGCACTGAAGCTTTCTTT. Protein product: CASSRLEGSTEAFF.

CDR3 amino acids: CASSSRGHSAYEQYF. Here the CDR3 DNA reads TGTGCCAGTAGTTCGAGGGGACACTCAGCCTACGAGCAGTACTTC. V and J are TRBV19 and TRBJ2-7; weak D call: TRBD1 (6 bases). The ends were cut back, 5 bases at V and 2 bases at J, with 16 bases in the middle. The CDR3 has 15 amino acids. From germline, CDR1 is LNHDA and CDR2 SQIVND (reference sequence).

The CDR3 region is CASSIDLSQPQHF. Here the CDR3 DNA reads TGTGCCAGTAGTATAGACCTGAGTCAGCCCCAGCATTTT. The J gene is TRBJ1-5, the V gene TRBV19; no clear D gene. Germline CDR1 reads LNHDA; CDR2 reads SQIVND (reference sequence). Trimming pared 0 bases from V and 6 bases from J, leaving 6 bases between. The CDR3 extends over 13 amino acids.

DNA of the CDR3: TGTGCCAGCAGCTTAGGCCGCCAGGCAATGCAAGGCTACACCTTC. Translation gives CASSLGRQAMQGYTF. The genes are TRBV7-2 and TRBJ1-2; D is ambiguous. CDR1 SGHTA and CDR2 FQGNSA come from the germline V gene. Trimming removed 1 base from V and 8 bases from J, with 17 bases in between. This CDR3 spans 15 amino acids.